This T cell receptor beta chain came from a study of T cell clonality in common variable immunodeficiency. Trimming took 5 bases from V and 4 from J, leaving 9 bases between them. In germline, CDR1 is SGHTA, CDR2 FQGNSA. The CDR3 totals 12 residues. Study observations and caveats: Reportedly, TCR beta sequences from common variable immunodeficiency showed fewer deletions and N-nucleotide insertions.

This clone appeared many times. Its target is not known. The read halts 3 residues ahead of the CDR3 end, with the missing end drawn from the germline J gene. Equal genomic DNA amounts from CVID and control samples were sequenced. Clones were sequenced by immunoSEQ multiplex PCR, and TCRdb holds only the in-frame ones, with some missing. There are about 17,000 clones in the sample, none observed a single time. Sequencing used peripheral blood mononuclear cells. The chain employs TRBV7-2 and TRBJ2-7, with D perhaps matching TRBD1 (5 bases). This TCR came from a human donor with common variable immunodeficiency. The CDR3 DNA, read in part, is TGTGCCAGCAGCAGGACACGTTACGAG. It is translated as CASSRTRYE. The full CDR3 is CASSRTRYEQYF.